Below are 18 T cell receptor beta chains sequenced from a single sample in a study of T cell responses to AZD1222 COVID-19 vaccine. Generated by immunoSEQ multiplex PCR, the TCRdb table keeps only in-frame clones and is missing some. The table has about 18,000 clones, nearly 90% seen once. Sequencing used peripheral blood, obtained 28 days after the second AZD1222 dose. The receptors stem from an adult who received the AZD1222 COVID-19 vaccine.

This chain connects TRBV27 to TRBJ1-5; D perhaps matches TRBD1 (5 bases). V gave up 6 bases and J gave up 4 bases, with 22 bases separating them. The CDR3 spans 17 residues. Germline CDR1 reads MNHEY; CDR2 reads SMNVEV (reference sequence). The CDR3 DNA follows: TGTGCCAGCAGAGGGTGGGGAGACGGGGGTGATAATCAGCCCCAGCATTTT. Encoded protein: CASRGWGDGGDNQPQHF.

The V call is TRBV10-3, the J call TRBJ2-3, with no clear D. CDR1 ENHRY and CDR2 SYGVKD come from the germline V gene. Trimming left V 4 bases short and J 3 bases short, with 14 bases between. The CDR3 contains 15 residues. CDR3 nucleotides: TGTGCCATCAGTGCATCGGGTCAGTCGACAGATACGCAGTATTTT. Translating gives CAISASGQSTDTQYF.

V gene TRBV19 combines with J gene TRBJ2-4; TRBD2 matches at 13 bases. CDR1 LNHDA and CDR2 SQIVND come from the germline V gene (reference sequence). CDR3 size: 20 residues. J gave up 0 bases and V 6 bases, and 14 bases lay outside the gene matches. The chain's CDR3 is CASSPLTGTSGAVAKNIQYF. The CDR3 DNA sequence: TGTGCCAGTAGCCCTTTAACCGGGACTAGCGGGGCTGTAGCCAAAAACATTCAGTACTTC.

V usage is TRBV5-4 and J usage is TRBJ2-7; no reliable D call. V lost 0 bases and J 4 bases, leaving 8 bases between the germline ends. The CDR3 contains 13 residues. CDR1 and CDR2 from the germline V gene are SGHNT and YYREEE (reference sequence). The CDR3 DNA reads TGTGCCAGCAGCTTGGATACGCGGTACGAGCAGTACGTC. Protein product: CASSLDTRYEQYV.

The chain joins TRBV15 to TRBJ1-3; D uncertain. CDR1 and CDR2 (germline): LNHNV, YYDKDF (reference sequence). The CDR3 is 16 residues long. Trimming removed 3 bases from V and 0 bases from J, with 12 bases in between. CDR3: CATSRDLQFSGNTIYF. The CDR3 nucleotides read TGTGCCACCAGCAGGGATCTACAGTTCTCTGGAAACACCATATATTTT.

This clone was detected only once. This chain uses TRBV3-1 (or the pseudogene TRBV3-2) with TRBJ2-7; 7 positions match TRBD1. Germline V gives CDR1 LGHDT, CDR2 YNNKEL (reference sequence). V dropped 0 bases and J dropped 8; count of bases not matched to a gene: 4. This CDR3 comprises 13 residues. As DNA, the CDR3 is TGTGCCAGCAGCCAAGAAGGGACAGACAAGCAGTACTTC. Protein sequence: CASSQEGTDKQYF.

The chain recombines TRBV30 with TRBJ1-2; a possible D gene is TRBD1 (6 bases). The germline V and J ends were trimmed by 3 bases and 8 bases, with 16 bases remaining between them. CDR1 and CDR2 from the germline V gene are GTSNPN and SVGIG (reference sequence). The CDR3 loop spans 13 amino acids. CDR3 sequence reads: CAWSRHREAGYTF. In DNA form, the CDR3 reads TGTGCCTGGAGCCGCCACAGGGAAGCGGGCTACACCTTC.

V and J are TRBV6-4 and TRBJ1-1; tentative D call: TRBD1 (5 bases). CDR1 and CDR2 (germline): MRHNA, SNTAGT. This CDR3 is 14 amino acids long. V was trimmed by 0 bases and J by 4 bases, leaving 9 bases between them. The CDR3 loop reads CASSDSSRGTEAFF. The CDR3 DNA is TGTGCCAGCAGTGACTCTTCTAGGGGCACTGAAGCTTTCTTT.

Written as DNA, the CDR3 is TGTGCCAGCAGTTTGGGACAGGGGGACACCATATATTTT. Protein sequence: CASSLGQGDTIYF. J is TRBJ1-3 and V is TRBV28; 11 bases map to TRBD1. CDR3 size: 13 residues. Germline loops: CDR1 MDHEN, CDR2 SYDVKM. The trim removed 3 bases at V and 8 bases at J, leaving 0 bases unmatched.

This clone is a singleton in its sample. This chain links TRBV9 with TRBJ1-1; no clear D gene. The CDR3 is 13 residues long. V gave up 0 bases and J gave up 3 bases, with 6 bases separating them. Per the germline V gene, CDR1 is SGDLS and CDR2 is YYNGEE. CDR3 amino acids: CASSVAVDTEAFF. CDR3 bases: TGTGCCAGCAGCGTAGCGGTGGACACTGAAGCTTTCTTT.

The chain combines TRBV27 with TRBJ2-7; D might be TRBD1 (7 bases). CDR1 and CDR2 (germline): MNHEY, SMNVEV (reference sequence). The germline V and J ends were trimmed by 6 bases and 1 base, with 22 bases remaining between them. The CDR3 is made up of 17 amino acids. The CDR3 spells CASRTSRGRGPSYEQYF. The CDR3 region has the DNA TGTGCCAGCAGAACATCGAGGGGGCGGGGACCGTCCTACGAGCAGTACTTC.

The chain carries TRBV7-8 and TRBJ2-3; 10 bases agree with TRBD2. Germline loops: CDR1 SGHVS, CDR2 FQNEAQ. V shed 4 bases and J 2 bases; nucleotides not matched to a gene: 3. The length of the CDR3 is 15 residues. This CDR3 is CASSSSGGHTDTQYF. The CDR3 region has the DNA TGTGCCAGCAGCTCTAGCGGGGGCCACACAGATACGCAGTATTTT.

J is TRBJ2-2 and V is TRBV2, with D hard to call. V dropped 2 bases and J dropped 3 bases, with 10 bases sitting between them. The germline V gene encodes CDR1 SNHLY and CDR2 FYNNEI. This CDR3 spans 15 amino acids. CDR3 loop: CASSERVPYTGELFF. Written as DNA, the CDR3 is TGTGCCAGCAGTGAAAGGGTCCCGTACACCGGGGAGCTGTTTTTT.

The genes are TRBV7-2 and TRBJ2-1; 8 bases map to TRBD2. The germline CDR1 and CDR2 sequences are SGHTA and FQGNSA. V dropped 1 base and J dropped 8; count of bases not matched to a gene: 10. This CDR3 comprises 16 residues. The CDR3 loop is CASSLGRGGRVHEQFF. The CDR3 DNA is TGTGCCAGCAGCTTAGGACGGGGGGGCCGGGTCCATGAGCAGTTCTTC.

This rearrangement joins TRBV12-5 to TRBJ1-1; D may be TRBD1 (5 bases). Trimming cost V 1 base and J 3 bases, with 9 bases left between them. Germline CDR1 LGHNT, CDR2 FRNRAP. This CDR3 is built from 14 residues. The CDR3 loop is CASGLALGDTEAFF. The CDR3 coding sequence is TGTGCTAGTGGTTTGGCCCTGGGGGACACTGAAGCTTTCTTT.

The rearrangement joins TRBV6-5 to TRBJ1-6; perhaps TRBD1 as D (5 bases). CDR3 length: 14 residues. CDR1 is MNHEY and CDR2 is SVGAGI in the germline V gene. Trimming pared 9 bases from V and 9 bases from J, leaving 18 bases between. Written as DNA, the CDR3 is TGTGCCAGTACCCTGACAGTAACTCGTTCACCCCTCCACTTT. This sequence encodes CASTLTVTRSPLHF.

This chain joins TRBV3-1 (or the pseudogene TRBV3-2) and TRBJ1-6, with a tentative D call TRBD1 (5 bases). This CDR3 comprises 14 residues. The germline gives CDR1 LGHDT, CDR2 YNNKEL (reference sequence). Deletions cut 2 bases from V and 11 bases from J, with 13 bases between. The CDR3 bases are TGTGCCAGCAGCCAACGCAGGGAGGGTGCACCCCTCCACTTT. It specifies CASSQRREGAPLHF.

The chain links TRBV2 to TRBJ2-3; 9 bases are a match to TRBD2. Per the germline V gene, CDR1 is SNHLY and CDR2 is FYNNEI. The CDR3 totals 15 residues. V lost 6 bases, J lost 4 bases, and 8 bases stayed unmatched. This chain's CDR3 is CASRATGLAPDTQYF. CDR3 DNA sequence: TGTGCCAGCAGAGCCACGGGACTAGCCCCAGATACGCAGTATTTT.